This TCR beta chain stems from a study of monozygotic twins with inflammatory bowel disease. Germline V gives CDR1 LNHNV, CDR2 YYDKDF (reference sequence). The CDR3 is 14 residues long. Reprocessing the 5' RACE reads, TCRdb reports a single entry for every CDR3 protein and omits DNA. This table lists over 150,000 distinct CDR3 sequences. This sequence joins TRBV15 and TRBJ2-7; TCRdb names TRBD1, which stays unverified in the absence of DNA. The specimen sequenced was blood. The receptor comes from a human donor with ulcerative colitis or Crohn's disease, or a healthy co-twin of an affected twin (not recorded which). CDR3 region: CATSRRDRADEQYF. The full variable domain, its missing parts supplied by reference TRBV15 and TRBJ2-7, is DAMVIQNPRYQVTQFGKPVTLSCSQTLNHNVMYWYQQKSSQAPKLLFHYYDKDFNNEADTPDNFQSRRPNTSFCFLDIRSPGLGDTAMYLCATSRRDRADEQYFGPGTRLTVT.